One and the same sample provided the 5 T cell receptor beta chains below, sequenced in a study of CD8+ T cells in alopecia areata. As to treatment: oral pan-JAK inhibitor, 5-10 mg twice daily. cDNA prepared by RNA extraction and subsequent reverse transcription served as the template for sequencing. Assay: immunoSEQ multiplex PCR; the TCRdb copy retains only in-frame clones and omits some. The data show more than 85,000 clones, with 61% seen just once and around 15% held by the top ten. The source material was CD8+ T cells sorted from blood, sampled at week 4, from a patient treated with tofacitinib. The receptor source for this set is a human donor with alopecia areata.

This chain connects TRBV7-8 to TRBJ1-4; D is possibly TRBD1 (6 bases). V lost 5 bases and J 7 bases, leaving 17 bases between the germline ends. The germline gives CDR1 SGHVS, CDR2 FQNEAQ. The CDR3 has 15 amino acids. In DNA, the CDR3 is TGTGCCAGCAGCATCCGACCGACAGGCTTTGAAAAACTGTTTTTT. This encodes CASSIRPTGFEKLFF.

The chain couples TRBV11-1 to TRBJ2-7, with D unclear. Germline-derived CDR1 and CDR2 are SGHAT and FQDESV (reference sequence). CDR3 length equals 16 residues. The V end was cut by 1 base, the J end by 2 bases, with 15 bases between. CDR3 sequence: CASSLDGGFRTYEQYF. CDR3 coding DNA: TGTGCCAGCAGCTTAGATGGCGGATTTAGAACCTACGAGCAGTACTTC. Together with reference TRBV11-1 and TRBJ2-7, the CDR3 gives the full variable domain: EAEVAQSPRYKITEKSQAVAFWCDPISGHATLYWYRQILGQGPELLVQFQDESVVDDSQLPKDRFSAERLKGVDSTLKIQPAELGDSAMYLCASSLDGGFRTYEQYFGPGTRLTVT.

The rearrangement joins TRBV6-6 to TRBJ1-2; 8 bases are shared with TRBD1. Germline CDR1 and CDR2: MNHNY and SVGAGI (reference sequence). V lost 11 bases to trimming and J lost 4 bases; unmatched junction nucleotides: 12. There are 14 residues in the CDR3. The CDR3 DNA reads TGTGCCGGTAGAGGACAGGGAGGTACCTATGGCTACACCTTC. Translated: CAGRGQGGTYGYTF.

This clone was found once. The chain employs TRBV30 and TRBJ2-2; TRBD2 matches at 12 bases. The CDR3 extends over 17 amino acids. Trimming at V came to 4 bases and at J to 1 base, leaving 7 bases not matched to a gene. Germline lookup yields CDR1 GTSNPN and CDR2 SVGIG (reference sequence). CDR3 in amino acids: CAWNGLAGLMNTGELFF. The CDR3 DNA reads as TGTGCCTGGAACGGACTAGCGGGACTGATGAACACCGGGGAGCTGTTTTTT.

This chain connects TRBV10-3 to TRBJ2-7; D is uncertain. This CDR3 region has 16 residues. Trimming took off 2 bases at V and 3 bases at J, with 17 bases between the two ends. Germline V CDR1 and CDR2: ENHRY, SYGVKD. The CDR3 sequence: CAISEPGLGRLYEQYF. The CDR3 DNA is TGTGCCATCAGTGAGCCCGGGTTGGGCCGACTCTACGAGCAGTACTTC.